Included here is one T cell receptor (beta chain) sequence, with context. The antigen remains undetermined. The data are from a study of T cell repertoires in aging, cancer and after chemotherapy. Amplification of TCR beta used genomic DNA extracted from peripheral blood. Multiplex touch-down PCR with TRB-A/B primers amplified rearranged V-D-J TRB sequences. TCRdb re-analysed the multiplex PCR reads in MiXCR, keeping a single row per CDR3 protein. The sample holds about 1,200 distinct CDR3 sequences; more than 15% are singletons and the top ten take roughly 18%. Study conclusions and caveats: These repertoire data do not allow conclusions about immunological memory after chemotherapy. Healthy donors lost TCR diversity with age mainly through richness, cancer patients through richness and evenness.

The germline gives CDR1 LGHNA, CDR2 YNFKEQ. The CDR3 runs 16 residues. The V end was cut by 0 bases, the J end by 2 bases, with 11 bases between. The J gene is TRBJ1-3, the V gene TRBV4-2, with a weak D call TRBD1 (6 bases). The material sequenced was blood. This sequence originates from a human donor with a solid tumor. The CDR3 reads CASSQEGKGAGNTIYF. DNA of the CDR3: TGTGCCAGCAGCCAAGAGGGGAAGGGGGCTGGAAACACCATATATTTT.